One and the same sample provided the 5 T cell receptor beta chains below, sequenced in a study of OX40 agonist ivuxolimab in advanced cancers. The protocol was immunoSEQ multiplex PCR, while the TCRdb copy is restricted to in-frame clones and leaves out a portion. The table has approximately 40,000 clones, about nine tenths seen once. The material sequenced was CD4+ or CD8+ T cells sorted from blood, taken in a trial of the OX40 agonist ivuxolimab. All receptors derive from an adult with an advanced solid tumor such as melanoma, head and neck, liver or kidney cancer.

V usage is TRBV10-3 and J usage is TRBJ2-7, with D possibly TRBD2 on 5 matching bases. V was pared by 10 bases and J by 4 bases, with 17 bases between. This CDR3 has 13 amino acids. Germline V CDR1 and CDR2: ENHRY, SYGVKD. The CDR3 sequence is CATAGSGEYEQYV. The CDR3 nucleotides are TGTGCCACCGCCGGCAGCGGAGAATACGAGCAGTACGTC.

The chain has TRBV18 and TRBJ1-2; D is unresolved. V was trimmed by 2 bases and J by 4 bases, leaving 11 bases between them. CDR3 length: 14 amino acids. Per germline, CDR1 KGHSH and CDR2 LQKENI. The CDR3 DNA reads TGTGCCAGCTCACCAGAAGCGGGGTTCTATGGCTACACCTTC. It is translated as CASSPEAGFYGYTF.

V and J are TRBV4-1 and TRBJ2-7; a weak D match, TRBD2 (6 bases). Deletions cut 0 bases from V and 0 bases from J, with 15 bases between. The CDR3 runs to 17 residues. Germline V lookup: CDR1 MGHRA, CDR2 YSYEKL. The CDR3 bases are TGCGCCAGCAGCCAAGACATCGCGGGGCGGCTCTCCTACGAGCAGTACTTC. Residues: CASSQDIAGRLSYEQYF.

This chain connects TRBV9 to TRBJ2-3; a possible D gene is TRBD2 (5 bases). The CDR3 length is 12 residues. CDR1 is SGDLS and CDR2 is YYNGEE in the germline V gene. Trimming cost V 4 bases and J 6 bases, with 9 bases left between them. CDR3 protein: CASSLRGDTQYF. The DNA for the CDR3 is TGTGCCAGCAGCCTCCGGGGTGATACGCAGTATTTT.

The chain recombines TRBV30 with TRBJ1-6; no firm D call. Germline CDR1 reads GTSNPN; CDR2 reads SVGIG (reference sequence). The CDR3 runs to 12 residues. V lost 8 bases and J lost 5, with 10 bases in between. The CDR3 DNA sequence: TGTGCCGGGGAAATTGATAATTCACCCCTCCACTTT. Encoded protein: CAGEIDNSPLHF.